Listed here are 25 T cell receptor beta chains from one sample, sequenced in a study of CD8 T cells in ankylosing spondylitis (TCRdb year 2017). Libraries were prepared through 5' RACE. Sequencing instrument: Illumina HiSeq 2500. Clones were called with MiXCR by TCRdb after fastp trimmed the public reads at Q25, and only in-frame beta chains were retained. Each CDR3 protein gets just one entry, which takes the most common genes and DNA from the rows behind it. The sample yields 150,000 to 200,000 distinct CDR3 sequences; roughly 18% were counted once. The ten largest account for roughly 7.7% of the sample. The source material was blood, either unsorted or a sorted T cell fraction (not recorded which). The receptors come from a male donor with ankylosing spondylitis or in good health (not recorded which).

The chain carries TRBV15 and TRBJ2-2; possibly TRBD1 or TRBD2 for D (5 bases each). With 2 bases removed from V and 5 bases from J, the gap between germline ends came to 15 bases. Germline assignment: CDR1 LNHNV and CDR2 YYDKDF (reference sequence). The CDR3 covers 16 residues. The DNA for the CDR3 is TGTGCCACCAGCAGACTCAGAAGAGGGGTGACCGGGGAGCTGTTTTTT. Translation: CATSRLRRGVTGELFF.

The chain is built from TRBV27 and TRBJ1-2, with unresolved D. Trimming took off 5 bases at V and 5 bases at J, with 15 bases between the two ends. Per germline, CDR1 MNHEY and CDR2 SMNVEV (reference sequence). The CDR3 is 14 residues long. The CDR3 nucleotides are TGTGCCAGCAGTCTTACGGCCCTGGGGTATGGCTACACCTTC. It translates to CASSLTALGYGYTF.

Concerning this clonotype itself: This may come from a read error, since a much larger clone is one base off. The chain is built from TRBV10-3 and TRBJ2-7; D remains unclear. V lost 10 bases to trimming and J lost 7 bases, with 23 bases between them. This CDR3 is built from 14 residues. The germline CDR1 and CDR2 sequences are ENHRY and SYGVKD. CDR3 nucleotide sequence: TGTGCCAAGGATAGTCGTTCAGATCTTTGTGAGCAGTACTTC. This sequence encodes CAKDSRSDLCEQYF.

The chain joins TRBV5-1 to TRBJ2-1; TRBD2 matches 12 bases. The germline gives CDR1 SGHRS, CDR2 YFSETQ. The CDR3 covers 18 residues. Trimming removed 4 bases from V and 0 bases from J; junction bases left unmatched: 8. The CDR3 here is CASSTGTSGRGSYNEQFF. For the CDR3, the DNA is TGCGCCAGCAGCACGGGGACTAGCGGGCGGGGCTCCTACAATGAGCAGTTCTTC.

The chain combines TRBV7-3 with TRBJ2-3; D unresolved. V was clipped by 5 bases and J by 0 bases, with 18 bases between them. The CDR3 extends over 17 amino acids. The germline gives CDR1 SGHTA, CDR2 FQGTGA. The CDR3, as DNA: TGTGCCAGCAGCATAGGCGGCGGAATTACTAGCACAGATACGCAGTATTTT. Translation gives CASSIGGGITSTDTQYF.

CDR3 loop: CSVISRTVEAFF. CDR3 DNA sequence: TGCAGCGTTATTTCGCGGACAGTTGAAGCTTTCTTT. The V gene is TRBV29-1, the J gene TRBJ1-1, with D possibly being TRBD1 (6 bases). This CDR3 has 12 amino acids. V lost 5 bases and J lost 7, with 14 bases in between. CDR1 is SQVTM, CDR2 ANQGSEA, per germline.

In its sample, this clonotype ranks as medium-sized. V usage is TRBV7-2 and J usage is TRBJ1-1; 7 bases line up with TRBD1. The CDR3 is 13 amino acids. Trimming removed 5 bases from V and 3 bases from J; junction bases left unmatched: 3. CDR1 SGHTA and CDR2 FQGNSA come from the germline V gene. Here the CDR3 reads CASSPTGDTEAFF. The DNA for the CDR3 is TGTGCCAGCAGCCCCACAGGGGACACTGAAGCTTTCTTT.

This clonotype has ten or more counts. The V and J genes are TRBV5-1 and TRBJ1-2; 7 bases map to TRBD1. Germline values: CDR1 SGHRS, CDR2 YFSETQ. J was trimmed by 5 bases and V by 0 bases; bases with no gene match: 4. CDR3 size: 14 residues. The CDR3 DNA is TGCGCCAGCAGCTTGGGACAGGGCTGGTATGGCTACACCTTC. Its translation is CASSLGQGWYGYTF.

V and J are TRBV6-5 and TRBJ1-4; 11 bases match TRBD1. J lost 10 bases, V lost 6 bases, and 10 bases had no gene match. CDR1 and CDR2 from the germline V gene are MNHEY and SVGAGI. The CDR3 is made up of 15 amino acids. CDR3 coding DNA: TGTGCCAGCAGCTACGCCGGGACAGGGGGAGGAAAACTGTTTTTT. Protein sequence: CASSYAGTGGGKLFF.

V gene TRBV20-1 combines with J gene TRBJ2-1, with 9 bases fitting TRBD2. With 2 bases clipped from V and 5 bases from J, the junction kept 4 bases outside the gene matches. The CDR3 is 14 residues long. Germline values: CDR1 DFQATT, CDR2 SNEGSKA (reference sequence). The CDR3: CSARMPSGNNEQFF. As DNA, the CDR3 is TGCAGTGCTAGAATGCCTAGCGGGAACAATGAGCAGTTCTTC.

This clonotype was seen at least ten times. Relative to the germline gene, one junction end is altered; a read error may explain this. The V call is TRBV5-1, the J call TRBJ1-4; a weak D match, TRBD1 (5 bases). CDR1 SGHRS and CDR2 YFSETQ come from the germline V gene. CDR3 length: 13 residues. CDR3 loop: CASSLDNDRDVCF. For the CDR3, the DNA is TGCGCCAGCAGCTTGGACAACGATCGGGACGTCTGTTTT.

Only a few counts were recorded for this clonotype. The chain carries TRBV28 and TRBJ1-5, with TRBD1 matching 7 bases. Trimming at V came to 5 bases and at J to 7 bases, leaving 14 bases not matched to a gene. The CDR3 extends over 16 amino acids. CDR1 and CDR2 (germline): MDHEN, SYDVKM. Here the CDR3 reads CASSIRTGTPSQPQHF. The CDR3 DNA is TGTGCCAGCAGTATCAGGACAGGCACTCCCTCCCAGCCCCAGCATTTT.

This clonotype occurred a few times. The chain has TRBV6-1 and TRBJ2-1; D is possibly TRBD1 or TRBD2 (5 bases each). The germline V gene encodes CDR1 MNHNS and CDR2 SASEGT. The V end lost 6 bases, the J end lost 10 bases, and 16 bases lay between the germline ends. The CDR3 is 13 amino acids. The CDR3 bases are TGTGCCAGCAGGAGGGACCCCCGGAGGGAGCAGTTCTTC. It encodes CASRRDPRREQFF.

As regards this clonotype: This may come from a read error, since a much larger clone is one base off. V usage is TRBV2 and J usage is TRBJ2-7; possible D gene TRBD2, 6 bases. This CDR3 is built from 12 residues. Germline values: CDR1 SNHLY, CDR2 FYNNEI. Written as DNA, the CDR3 is TGTACCAGCGGGCAGGGCCCTGGGGAGCAGTACTTC. The encoded protein is CTSGQGPGEQYF.

On this clonotype: A read error is possible here, since a much larger clone lies one base away. DNA for the CDR3: TGTGCCAGCAGCTTGGGGGGACAGGGGAGTCCCCAGCATTTT. It codes for CASSLGGQGSPQHF. This sequence joins TRBV5-6 and TRBJ1-5; 10 bases align to TRBD1. Germline trimming cut 0 bases from V and 10 bases from J; bases unmatched to any gene: 4. From germline, CDR1 is SGHDT and CDR2 YYEEEE. The CDR3 has 14 residues.

In its sample, this clonotype was seen many times. V is TRBV5-1 and J is TRBJ2-2; D gene ambiguous. Germline V gene lookup returns CDR1 SGHRS and CDR2 YFSETQ. Deletions cut 4 bases from V and 1 base from J, with 11 bases between. CDR3 length equals 15 residues. CDR3 sequence: CASSPREVNTGELFF. Here the CDR3 DNA reads TGCGCCAGCAGCCCCCGTGAAGTGAACACCGGGGAGCTGTTTTTT.

The rearrangement joins TRBV9 to TRBJ1-1, with 7 nucleotides matching TRBD1. There are 15 residues in the CDR3. From germline, CDR1 is SGDLS and CDR2 YYNGEE. V shed 4 bases, J shed 5 bases, and the junction held 11 bases outside the gene matches. CDR3 bases: TGTGCCAGCAGCACACGAGACAGGGCGGCGACTGAAGCTTTCTTT. This translates into CASSTRDRAATEAFF.

This clonotype occurred many times. J is TRBJ2-1 and V is TRBV5-1; TRBD1 is a possible D gene (6 bases). V gave up 0 bases and J gave up 7 bases, with 14 bases separating them. The CDR3 has 15 amino acids. Germline-derived CDR1 and CDR2 are SGHRS and YFSETQ. CDR3 DNA sequence: TGCGCCAGCAGCTTGGAAACATCTACAGGGAATGAGCAGTTCTTC. Encoded protein: CASSLETSTGNEQFF.

This clonotype came up many times. The J gene is TRBJ1-5, the V gene TRBV10-3; D perhaps matches TRBD1 (6 bases). The V gene's germline CDR1 is ENHRY and CDR2 SYGVKD. Trimming shortened V by 5 bases and J by 9 bases, and 14 bases separated the two germline ends. The CDR3 is made up of 13 amino acids. CDR3: CAISREGGSPQHF. Here the CDR3 DNA reads TGTGCCATCAGTCGAGAGGGGGGGTCGCCCCAGCATTTT.

This clonotype has a handful of counts. The chain links TRBV19 to TRBJ2-3, with D possibly TRBD1 on 6 matching bases. V dropped 3 bases and J dropped 2 bases, with 21 bases sitting between them. Germline V CDR1 and CDR2: LNHDA, SQIVND (reference sequence). This CDR3 region has 18 residues. CDR3 amino acids: CASSIYGGGQFLTDTQYF. CDR3 nucleotides: TGTGCCAGTAGTATTTACGGCGGCGGACAGTTCCTCACAGATACGCAGTATTTT.

The sample holds many counts of this clonotype. The chain is built from TRBV12-3 or TRBV12-4 and TRBJ2-7; the D is unclear. Trimming took off 5 bases at V and 2 bases at J, with 7 bases between the two ends. This CDR3 spans 12 amino acids. The CDR3, as DNA: TGTGCCAGCAGTGGTTTTACCTACGAGCAGTACTTC. This gives the protein CASSGFTYEQYF.

This clonotype was found many times. The rearrangement uses TRBV5-1 and TRBJ2-1; no clear D gene. The CDR3 loop spans 15 amino acids. Deletions cut 0 bases from V and 6 bases from J, with 13 bases between. Germline V gene lookup returns CDR1 SGHRS and CDR2 YFSETQ. This CDR3 reads CASSLGVRLANEQFF. CDR3 nucleotide sequence: TGCGCCAGCAGCTTGGGGGTTAGATTGGCCAATGAGCAGTTCTTC.

In this sample, this clonotype turned up many times. The rearrangement uses TRBV3-1 and TRBJ2-5; D is ambiguous. Trimming shortened V by 3 bases and J by 10 bases, and 12 bases separated the two germline ends. The CDR3 covers 12 residues. From germline, CDR1 is LGHDT and CDR2 YNNKEL (reference sequence). The CDR3 nucleotides read TGTGCCAGCAGCCAGTCAGTTCGGAGCCAGTACTTC. Amino acids: CASSQSVRSQYF.

This clonotype has ten or more counts. The rearrangement links TRBV12-3 or TRBV12-4 to TRBJ2-3; maybe TRBD2 (5 bases). V was shortened by 6 bases and J by 5 bases, with 9 bases between the two germline ends. The CDR3 covers 12 residues. DNA of the CDR3: TGTGCCAGCAGCCTAGCACAAGATACGCAGTATTTT. The encoded protein is CASSLAQDTQYF.

In this sample, this clonotype turned up a few times. The J gene is TRBJ2-2, the V gene TRBV5-6; 8 positions match TRBD1. The trim removed 6 bases at V and 6 bases at J, leaving 13 bases unmatched. Germline CDR1 SGHDT, CDR2 YYEEEE. The CDR3 contains 16 residues. The CDR3 sequence is CASTQGASFRAGELFF. The CDR3 DNA reads as TGTGCCAGCACCCAGGGGGCTTCCTTCAGAGCCGGGGAGCTGTTTTTT.